Listed below are T cell receptor beta chains from one sample, sequenced in a study of blood T cell repertoires in COVID-19. The repertoire was sequenced with immunoSEQ multiplex PCR; TCRdb's copy has only in-frame clones and lacks some. This table holds approximately 220,000 clones, 89% found once. Sequencing was done on a sample of PBMCs or T cells enriched from blood (not recorded which). Receptors were obtained from a woman in her twenties or thirties with acute COVID-19. Each CDR3 is given without its conserved first and last residue. The order of the fields is V gene, J gene, clone size, CDR3 protein. Only some rows state a clone size, as once, few, many or a class for expanded clones.

>TRBV14|TRBJ2-1|-
ASSQVLNEQF
>TRBV5-4|TRBJ2-3|-
ASSKTSGGTSTDTQY
>TRBV5-1|TRBJ1-6|-
ASSLSPVSSYNSPLH
>TRBV18|TRBJ1-3|-
ASSQTDSSGNTIY
>TRBV6-6|TRBJ1-5|-
ASSYPEGGNQPQH
>TRBV6-5|TRBJ1-2|-
ASSYAAGYYGYT
>TRBV30|TRBJ1-5|-
AWSRGYSNQPQH
>TRBV28|TRBJ2-1|-
ASSLVDQQF
>TRBV30|TRBJ2-5|once
AWRGTGGLETQY
>TRBV24-1|TRBJ1-1|-
ATSDDRNTEAF
>TRBV7-3|TRBJ1-5|-
ASSKGQGAVRQPQH
>TRBV7-3|TRBJ2-2|-
ASSSFGGQGTGELF
>TRBV9|TRBJ1-3|-
ASSVAPGGKRNTIY
>TRBV19|TRBJ1-2|few
ASSMGTEYGYT
>TRBV6-2/TRBV6-3|TRBJ2-7|once
ASSYAPGQSPVEQY
>TRBV18|TRBJ2-1|-
ASSPESSGAYNEQF
>TRBV28|TRBJ1-1|-
ASSSPGSEAF
>TRBV7-8|TRBJ2-5|-
ASSLHSQETQY
>TRBV5-6|TRBJ2-5|-
ASSRGTEKQETQY
>TRBV6-6|TRBJ1-5|-
ASSDSGNGNQPQH
>TRBV29-1|TRBJ1-1|-
SVGTGGITEAF
>TRBV5-1|TRBJ1-1|-
ASSSDPRGTEAF
>TRBV7-9|TRBJ1-4|-
ASSFDRTGVYEKLF
>TRBV6-5|TRBJ1-6|-
ASRGGTGYSPLH
>TRBV4-2|TRBJ1-6|few
ASSQETSSPLH
>TRBV5-1|TRBJ2-2|-
ASSSRTGEAGELF
>TRBV3-1/TRBV3-2|TRBJ1-1|once
ASSQDPGRNTEAF
>TRBV19|TRBJ1-5|-
ASSRGSNQPQH